Shown below are 4 T cell receptor beta chains from a single sample sequenced in a study of blood T cell repertoires in COVID-19. Data came from immunoSEQ multiplex PCR; TCRdb stores just in-frame clones and leaves some out. The data show a few hundred thousand clones, nearly 90% seen once. Sequencing was done on a sample of PBMCs or T cells enriched from blood (not recorded which). These receptor sequences come from a woman aged 18-29 years with acute COVID-19.

The chain employs TRBV15 and TRBJ2-1; D remains unclear. V dropped 1 base and J dropped 3 bases, with 7 bases sitting between them. Germline assignment: CDR1 LNHNV and CDR2 YYDKDF (reference sequence). The CDR3 is 14 residues long. In DNA, the CDR3 is TGTGCCACCAGCAGAGTCCGAGTCTACAATGAGCAGTTCTTC. Its protein is CATSRVRVYNEQFF.

The rearrangement uses TRBV5-1 and TRBJ2-1, with 8 nucleotides matching TRBD2. Germline V gene sequence: CDR1 SGHRS, CDR2 YFSETQ. Losses at the gene ends were 2 bases for V and 4 bases for J; bases not matched to a gene: 5. The CDR3 is made up of 15 amino acids. CDR3 coding DNA: TGCGCCAGCAGCTTTGGACTAGCTGGATACAATGAGCAGTTCTTC. This gives the protein CASSFGLAGYNEQFF.

The V call is TRBV4-1, the J call TRBJ2-7; the D gene is possibly TRBD1 (6 bases). The V and J ends lost 5 bases and 6 bases respectively, with 11 bases between them. Germline CDR1 MGHRA, CDR2 YSYEKL. The CDR3 is 12 amino acids. The DNA of the CDR3 is TGCGCCAGCAGCGCTACGACAGGCGAGCAGTACTTC. Amino acid sequence: CASSATTGEQYF.

The CDR3 DNA follows: TGTGCCAGCAGTTTAATCGGGAACACAGATACGCAGTATTTT. Protein sequence: CASSLIGNTDTQYF. The V call is TRBV28, the J call TRBJ2-3, with D possibly matching TRBD2 (5 bases). Trimming removed 2 bases at V and 2 bases at J, with 8 bases between. Germline CDR1 is MDHEN and CDR2 is SYDVKM. This CDR3 has 14 amino acids.